The 26 T cell receptor beta chains below all came from one sample that was sequenced in a study of T-cell reconstitution after alpha-beta-depleted transplantation in children. Preparation of the TCRbeta library involved a method that used unique molecular identifiers. Using its own MiXCR run on the PCR reads, TCRdb lists one record per CDR3 protein. The table includes some 530,000 distinct CDR3 sequences, approximately 12% detected once. Sequenced here: PBMCs from the stem cell graft donor, sampled from the stem cell graft. The receptors originated from a human donor who donated a stem cell graft to a child with combined immunodeficiency.

V and J are TRBV30 and TRBJ2-5, with D hard to call. CDR3 length: 16 residues. Per the germline V gene, CDR1 is GTSNPN and CDR2 is SVGIG (reference sequence). The germline V and J ends were trimmed by 4 bases and 3 bases, with 21 bases remaining between them. CDR3 sequence (DNA): TGTGCCTGGAAATCCCCAGCTTTCCGGGCGAAAGAGACCCAGTACTTC. Encoded protein: CAWKSPAFRAKETQYF.

This clonotype was counted between two and nine times. The chain has TRBV30 and TRBJ2-7, with 7 bases aligning to TRBD2. Germline V gene lookup returns CDR1 GTSNPN and CDR2 SVGIG (reference sequence). The CDR3 is 13 amino acids. V lost 4 bases, J lost 4 bases, and 7 bases stayed unmatched. The CDR3 bases are TGTGCCTGGAAGGGGAGCGGGGTATACGAGCAGTACTTC. Translation gives CAWKGSGVYEQYF.

The CDR3 spells CASRAPGRTGDYGYTF. The CDR3 DNA reads as TGTGCCAGCAGAGCCCCCGGACGGACAGGGGACTATGGCTACACCTTC. The V call is TRBV2, the J call TRBJ1-2; the match to TRBD1 covers 9 bases. The CDR3 has 16 residues. V lost 6 bases and J lost 3; bases outside the gene matches: 11. Germline V gene lookup returns CDR1 SNHLY and CDR2 FYNNEI. Full variable domain (missing parts from reference TRBV2 and TRBJ1-2): EPEVTQTPSHQVTQMGQEVILRCVPISNHLYFYWYRQILGQKVEFLVSFYNNEISEKSEIFDDQFSVERPDGSNFTLKIRSTKLEDSAMYFCASRAPGRTGDYGYTFGSGTRLTVV.

This clonotype was seen ten or more times. The CDR3 sequence: CAISEGRDNEQFF. CDR3 bases: TGTGCCATCAGTGAGGGGAGGGACAATGAGCAGTTCTTC. V gene TRBV10-3 combines with J gene TRBJ2-1, with 7 bases identical to TRBD2. Losses at the gene ends were 2 bases for V and 5 bases for J; bases not matched to a gene: 0. Germline values: CDR1 ENHRY, CDR2 SYGVKD. The CDR3 consists of 13 residues.

This clonotype showed up just a few times. The chain carries TRBV10-3 and TRBJ2-2; D perhaps matches TRBD1 (5 bases). The V end was cut by 8 bases, the J end by 2 bases, with 15 bases between. There are 15 residues in the CDR3. Germline CDR1 reads ENHRY; CDR2 reads SYGVKD. CDR3: CAIPRDSINTGELFF. The CDR3 nucleotides read TGTGCCATCCCCCGAGACAGCATTAACACCGGGGAGCTGTTTTTT.

This clonotype has more than one count but fewer than ten. This rearrangement joins TRBV2 to TRBJ2-1, with D perhaps TRBD1 (5 bases). Germline V CDR1 and CDR2: SNHLY, FYNNEI. V shed 3 bases and J shed 7 bases, with 13 bases lying between them. This CDR3 is 14 amino acids long. CDR3 amino acids: CASSDRVFPNEQFF. The CDR3 bases are TGTGCCAGCAGTGACAGGGTATTTCCTAATGAGCAGTTCTTC.

This clonotype was detected ten times or more. This chain links TRBV12-3 or TRBV12-4 with TRBJ2-7; tentatively, D is TRBD2 (6 bases). The CDR3 length is 13 residues. The V gene lost 6 bases and the J gene lost 3 bases, with 12 bases spanning the gap. The CDR3 is CASSFGGDYEQYF. CDR3 DNA sequence: TGTGCCAGCAGCTTCGGCGGGGACTACGAGCAGTACTTC.

The V and J genes are TRBV5-1 and TRBJ2-7; 7 bases fit TRBD1. Germline-derived CDR1 and CDR2 are SGHRS and YFSETQ. This CDR3 is 13 amino acids long. The J segment lost 7 bases and the V segment lost 2 bases, leaving 6 bases of the junction unmatched. The CDR3 sequence: CASSLDSGGEQYF. Here the CDR3 DNA reads TGCGCCAGCAGCTTAGATTCAGGGGGAGAGCAGTACTTC.

The CDR3 loop is CASSFSLAANTGELFF. The CDR3 DNA sequence: TGTGCCAGCAGCTTCTCATTAGCGGCCAACACCGGGGAGCTGTTTTTT. The rearrangement links TRBV7-6 to TRBJ2-2, with D possibly being TRBD2 (6 bases). CDR1 is SGHVS, CDR2 FNYEAQ, per germline. The germline V and J ends were trimmed by 3 bases and 2 bases, with 13 bases remaining between them. The CDR3 extends over 16 amino acids.

The table lists this clonotype with many counts. The chain combines TRBV12-3 or TRBV12-4 with TRBJ2-3; D unresolved. The CDR3 has 17 amino acids. Deletions cut 6 bases from V and 0 bases from J, with 19 bases between. CDR3 DNA sequence: TGTGCCAGCAGGCCGTATAGGCGCCACTCTAGCACAGATACGCAGTATTTT. Encoded protein: CASRPYRRHSSTDTQYF.

The chain recombines TRBV27 with TRBJ1-1; D unclear. Germline V gene data show CDR1 as MNHEY and CDR2 as SMNVEV (reference sequence). V lost 2 bases, J lost 6 bases, and 13 bases lay in between. This CDR3 spans 14 amino acids. DNA of the CDR3: TGTGCCAGCAGTTTAGGACCCTTGGGCGCTGAAGCTTTCTTT. Protein product: CASSLGPLGAEAFF.

The table lists this clonotype with a few counts. The CDR3 bases are TGTGCCAGCAATAAACAGGGTGGGGAGCTGTTTTTT. Protein: CASNKQGGELFF. The chain is built from TRBV12-3 or TRBV12-4 and TRBJ2-2, with D perhaps TRBD1 (6 bases). The CDR3 consists of 12 residues. The V end was cut by 7 bases, the J end by 8 bases, with 11 bases between.

This clonotype was seen ten or more times. The chain is built from TRBV6-6 and TRBJ1-1, with D maybe TRBD1 (5 bases). This CDR3 comprises 13 residues. Trimming stripped 6 bases from V and 1 base from J, with 9 bases between. The germline V gene encodes CDR1 MNHNY and CDR2 SVGAGI (reference sequence). For the CDR3, the DNA is TGTGCCAGCAGCGTAACAGGGAACACTGAAGCTTTCTTT. Translating gives CASSVTGNTEAFF.

This clonotype was detected many times. The V call is TRBV12-3 or TRBV12-4, the J call TRBJ2-5, with D possibly being TRBD2 (6 bases). V was shortened by 6 bases and J by 5 bases, with 10 bases between the two germline ends. The CDR3 length is 12 residues. The CDR3: CASSTSLETQYF. DNA of the CDR3: TGTGCCAGCAGCACTAGCCTTGAGACCCAGTACTTC.

In its sample, this clonotype was seen many times. The chain is built from TRBV12-3 or TRBV12-4 and TRBJ2-5, with 8 bases that match TRBD1. V trimming: 5 bases; J trimming: 4 bases; junction bases outside the gene matches: 6. The CDR3 length is 14 residues. For the CDR3, the DNA is TGTGCCAGCAGTCAGGGGGCCGCCAGAGAGACCCAGTACTTC. Translating gives CASSQGAARETQYF.

In its sample, this clonotype was seen many times. This chain uses TRBV7-3 with TRBJ2-1; TRBD2 might be the D (6 bases). V lost 1 base to trimming and J lost 8 bases, with 9 bases between them. The CDR3 is made up of 13 amino acids. CDR1 is SGHTA, CDR2 FQGTGA, per germline. CDR3 sequence: CASSLIAGYEQFF. The CDR3 nucleotides are TGTGCCAGCAGCTTAATCGCGGGGTATGAGCAGTTCTTC.

This clonotype was observed a handful of times. The chain uses TRBV5-1 and TRBJ2-1; 8 bases map to TRBD1. CDR1 and CDR2 (germline): SGHRS, YFSETQ. The CDR3 loop spans 15 amino acids. The V segment lost 1 base and the J segment 6 bases; nucleotides outside the gene matches: 6. DNA of the CDR3: TGCGCCAGCAGCTTGCTGGACAGGGTGGTCAATGAGCAGTTCTTC. This encodes CASSLLDRVVNEQFF.

Only a few counts were recorded for this clonotype. This rearrangement joins TRBV29-1 to TRBJ2-5, with TRBD1 matching over 7 bases. The CDR3 consists of 11 residues. The germline V gene encodes CDR1 SQVTM and CDR2 ANQGSEA. The trim removed 7 bases at V and 5 bases at J, leaving 4 bases unmatched. Here the CDR3 DNA reads TGCAGCGCCGGGACAGAGGAGACCCAGTACTTC. Translating gives CSAGTEETQYF. Full variable domain (outside the CDR3, taken from reference TRBV29-1 and TRBJ2-5): SAVISQKPSRDICQRGTSLTIQCQVDSQVTMMFWYRQQPGQSLTLIATANQGSEATYESGFVIDKFPISRPNLTFSTLTVSNMSPEDSSIYLCSAGTEETQYFGPGTRLLVL.

This clonotype turned up a few times. The CDR3 DNA follows: TGTGCCAGCAGTGAATCGGGTAGTGGTGGGGCCAACGTCCTGACTTTC. This encodes CASSESGSGGANVLTF. The V gene is TRBV6-4, the J gene TRBJ2-6; unclear D gene. Germline V gives CDR1 MRHNA, CDR2 SNTAGT. The CDR3 totals 16 residues. V gave up 3 bases and J gave up 3 bases, with 12 bases separating them.

V and J are TRBV12-5 and TRBJ2-3; no firm D call. Germline V gene data show CDR1 as LGHNT and CDR2 as FRNRAP. Trimming pared 1 base from V and 0 bases from J, leaving 8 bases between. The CDR3 runs 15 residues. The CDR3 reads CASGLGIDSTDTQYF. For the CDR3, the DNA is TGTGCTAGTGGTTTGGGAATCGACAGCACAGATACGCAGTATTTT.

As to this clonotype: Mismatch with germline at one junction end may stem from a read error. V usage is TRBV15 and J usage is TRBJ1-5, with TRBD1 as a possible D gene (6 bases). In germline, CDR1 is LNHNV, CDR2 YYDKDF (reference sequence). CDR3 length: 17 residues. The CDR3 DNA reads as TGTGCCATCAGCAACGCGCGGGGGCTGGATAGCAATCAGCCCCAGCATTTT. This codes for CAISNARGLDSNQPQHF.

This clonotype has just a few counts. V is TRBV5-5 and J is TRBJ2-2; possible D gene TRBD2, 6 bases. V lost 0 bases and J lost 2, with 14 bases in between. The germline gives CDR1 SGHKS, CDR2 YYEKEE (reference sequence). CDR3 length: 17 amino acids. CDR3 region: CASSLERVAVNTGELFF. CDR3 sequence (DNA): TGTGCCAGCAGCTTGGAGCGGGTAGCGGTAAACACCGGGGAGCTGTTTTTT. The variable domain in full, with the rest retrieved from reference TRBV5-5 and TRBJ2-2, is DAGVTQSPTHLIKTRGQQVTLRCSPISGHKSVSWYQQVLGQGPQFIFQYYEKEERGRGNFPDRFSARQFPNYSSELNVNALLLGDSALYLCASSLERVAVNTGELFFGEGSRLTVL.

This clonotype was observed many times. This chain connects TRBV5-6 to TRBJ2-7; D is uncertain. Trimming stripped 7 bases from V and 5 bases from J, with 7 bases between. Germline assignment: CDR1 SGHDT and CDR2 YYEEEE. The CDR3 consists of 10 residues. This chain's CDR3 is CASGNNEQYF. The CDR3 region has the DNA TGTGCCAGCGGGAACAACGAGCAGTACTTC.

The chain is built from TRBV12-3 or TRBV12-4 and TRBJ1-1; perhaps TRBD1 as D (6 bases). The CDR3 runs to 15 residues. V was clipped by 5 bases and J by 5 bases, with 18 bases between them. The CDR3, as DNA: TGTGCCAGCAGTCTAGGGGGATCTGATCGGACTGAAGCTTTCTTT. This gives the protein CASSLGGSDRTEAFF.

V is TRBV3-1 and J is TRBJ1-4; D possibly corresponds to TRBD1 (6 bases). The CDR3 spans 16 residues. V was pared by 4 bases and J by 0 bases, with 12 bases between. Germline V lookup: CDR1 LGHDT, CDR2 YNNKEL (reference sequence). CDR3: CASSPGQKTTNEKLFF. DNA for the CDR3: TGTGCCAGCAGCCCTGGACAGAAGACAACTAATGAAAAACTGTTTTTT.

The sample holds a few counts of this clonotype. The rearrangement links TRBV7-2 to TRBJ2-2; 10 bases are shared with TRBD2. J lost 0 bases, V lost 3 bases, and 4 bases had no gene match. Germline-derived CDR1 and CDR2 are SGHTA and FQGNSA. The CDR3 totals 17 residues. CDR3: CASSFLAGVANTGELFF. The CDR3 DNA sequence: TGTGCCAGCAGCTTCCTAGCGGGGGTCGCGAACACCGGGGAGCTGTTTTTT.